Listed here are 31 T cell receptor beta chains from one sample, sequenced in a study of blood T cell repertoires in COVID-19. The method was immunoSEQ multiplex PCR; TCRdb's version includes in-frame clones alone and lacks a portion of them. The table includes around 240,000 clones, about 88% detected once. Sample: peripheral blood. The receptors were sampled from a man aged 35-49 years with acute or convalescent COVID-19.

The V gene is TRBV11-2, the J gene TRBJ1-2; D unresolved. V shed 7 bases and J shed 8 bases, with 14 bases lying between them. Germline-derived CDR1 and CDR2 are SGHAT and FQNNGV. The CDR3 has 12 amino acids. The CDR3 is CASKVGLAGYTF. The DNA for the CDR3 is TGTGCCAGCAAAGTGGGCCTGGCCGGCTACACCTTC.

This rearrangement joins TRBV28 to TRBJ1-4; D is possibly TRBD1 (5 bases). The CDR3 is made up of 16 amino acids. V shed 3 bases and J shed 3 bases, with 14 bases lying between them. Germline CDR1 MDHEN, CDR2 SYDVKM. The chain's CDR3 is CASSFSGGLANEKLFF. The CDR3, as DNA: TGTGCCAGCAGTTTCTCGGGGGGGTTAGCTAATGAAAAACTGTTTTTT.

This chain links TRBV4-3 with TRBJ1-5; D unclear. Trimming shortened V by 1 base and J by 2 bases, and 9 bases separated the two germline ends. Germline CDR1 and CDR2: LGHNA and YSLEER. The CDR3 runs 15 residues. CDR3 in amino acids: CASSQGVGGNQPQHF. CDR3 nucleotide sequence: TGCGCCAGCAGCCAAGGGGTGGGAGGCAATCAGCCCCAGCATTTT.

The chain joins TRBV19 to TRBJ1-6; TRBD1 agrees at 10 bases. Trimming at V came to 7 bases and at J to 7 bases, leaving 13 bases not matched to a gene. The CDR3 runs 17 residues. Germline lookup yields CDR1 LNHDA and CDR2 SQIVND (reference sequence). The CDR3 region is CASNHRGTGAENSPLHF. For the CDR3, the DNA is TGTGCCAGTAATCATAGAGGGACAGGGGCCGAGAATTCACCCCTCCACTTT.

Here the CDR3 reads CATSRGTPGGYTF. The CDR3 DNA sequence: TGTGCCACCAGCAGAGGGACACCGGGTGGCTACACCTTC. The chain has TRBV15 and TRBJ1-2, with D possibly matching TRBD1 (5 bases). Germline-derived CDR1 and CDR2 are LNHNV and YYDKDF (reference sequence). The V and J ends lost 1 base and 7 bases respectively, with 10 bases between them. The CDR3 runs to 13 residues.

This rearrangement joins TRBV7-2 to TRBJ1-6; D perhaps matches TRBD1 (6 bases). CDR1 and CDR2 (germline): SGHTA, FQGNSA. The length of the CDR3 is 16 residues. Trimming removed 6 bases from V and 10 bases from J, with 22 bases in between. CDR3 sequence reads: CASSFNSVRGDSPLHF. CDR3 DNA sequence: TGTGCCAGCAGTTTCAACTCGGTCAGGGGAGACTCACCCCTCCACTTT.

In nucleotides, the CDR3 is TGTGCCAGCACCCCGACAGGGAACACCGGGGAGCTGTTTTTT. It encodes CASTPTGNTGELFF. The J gene is TRBJ2-2, the V gene TRBV6-5, with D tentatively TRBD1 (6 bases). Trimming took 7 bases from V and 1 from J, leaving 10 bases between them. Germline values: CDR1 MNHEY, CDR2 SVGAGI. There are 14 residues in the CDR3.

CDR3 region: CASSQGLASTYNEQFF. The CDR3 bases are TGCGCCAGCAGCCAGGGACTAGCATCTACCTACAATGAGCAGTTCTTC. The chain employs TRBV4-1 and TRBJ2-1; 9 bases fit TRBD2. CDR1 is MGHRA, CDR2 YSYEKL, per germline. V was clipped by 3 bases and J by 2 bases; unmatched bases: 5. This CDR3 has 16 amino acids.

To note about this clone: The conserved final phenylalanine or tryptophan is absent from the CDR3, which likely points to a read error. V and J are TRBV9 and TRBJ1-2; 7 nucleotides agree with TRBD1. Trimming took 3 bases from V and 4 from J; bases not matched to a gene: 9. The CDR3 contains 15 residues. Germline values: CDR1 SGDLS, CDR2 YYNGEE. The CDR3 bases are TGTGCCAGCAGCGGTGACCTTGGACAGGTCTATGGCTACACCCTC. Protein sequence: CASSGDLGQVYGYTL.

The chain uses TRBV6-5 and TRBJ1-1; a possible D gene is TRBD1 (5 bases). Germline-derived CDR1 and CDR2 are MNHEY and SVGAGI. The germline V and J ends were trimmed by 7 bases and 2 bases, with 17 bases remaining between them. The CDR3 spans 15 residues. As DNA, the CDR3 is TGTGCCAGCATCCTCGGCAGCCAGGGCAACACTGAAGCTTTCTTT. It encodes CASILGSQGNTEAFF.

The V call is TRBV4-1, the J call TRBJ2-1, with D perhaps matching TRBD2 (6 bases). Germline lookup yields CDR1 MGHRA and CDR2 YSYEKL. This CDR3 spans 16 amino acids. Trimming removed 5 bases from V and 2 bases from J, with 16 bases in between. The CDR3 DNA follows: TGCGCCAGCAGCGGTGCGGGGAGATCGCCCTACAATGAGCAGTTCTTC. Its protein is CASSGAGRSPYNEQFF.

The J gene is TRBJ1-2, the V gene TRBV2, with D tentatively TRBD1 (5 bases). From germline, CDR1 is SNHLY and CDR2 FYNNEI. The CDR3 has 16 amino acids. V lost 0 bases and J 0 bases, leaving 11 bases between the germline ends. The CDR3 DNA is TGTGCCAGCAGTGAAGCGGGGCAGGTCGCTAACTATGGCTACACCTTC. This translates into CASSEAGQVANYGYTF.

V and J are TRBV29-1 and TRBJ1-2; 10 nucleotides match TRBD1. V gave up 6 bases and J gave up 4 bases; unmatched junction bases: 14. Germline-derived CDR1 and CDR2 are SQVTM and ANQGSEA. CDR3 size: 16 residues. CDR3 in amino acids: CSVKSGTGEMGYGYTF. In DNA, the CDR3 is TGCAGCGTGAAGTCCGGGACAGGGGAGATGGGCTATGGCTACACCTTC.

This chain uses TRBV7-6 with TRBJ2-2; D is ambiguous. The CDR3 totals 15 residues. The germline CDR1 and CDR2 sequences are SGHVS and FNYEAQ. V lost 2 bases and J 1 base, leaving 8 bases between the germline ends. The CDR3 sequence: CASSLRRVNTGELFF. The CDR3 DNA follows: TGTGCCAGCAGCTTAAGACGGGTGAACACCGGGGAGCTGTTTTTT.

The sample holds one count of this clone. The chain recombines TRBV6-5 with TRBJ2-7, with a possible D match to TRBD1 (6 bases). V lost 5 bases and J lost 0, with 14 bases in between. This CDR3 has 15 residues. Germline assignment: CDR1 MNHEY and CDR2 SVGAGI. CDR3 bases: TGTGCCAGCAGTCAATTAAGGACAGCCTCCTACGAGCAGTACTTC. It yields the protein CASSQLRTASYEQYF.

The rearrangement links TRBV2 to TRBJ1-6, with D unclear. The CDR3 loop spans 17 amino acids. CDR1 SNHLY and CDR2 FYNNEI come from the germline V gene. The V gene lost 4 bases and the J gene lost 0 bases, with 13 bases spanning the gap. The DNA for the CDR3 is TGTGCCAGCAGTGGGTATTTTGGTAGCTCCTATAATTCACCCCTCCACTTT. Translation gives CASSGYFGSSYNSPLHF.

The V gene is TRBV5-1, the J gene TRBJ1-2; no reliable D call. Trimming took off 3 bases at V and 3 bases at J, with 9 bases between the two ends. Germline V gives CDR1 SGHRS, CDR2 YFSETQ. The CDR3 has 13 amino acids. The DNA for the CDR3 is TGCGCCAGCAGCTCGACGGGAGACTATGGCTACACCTTC. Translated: CASSSTGDYGYTF.

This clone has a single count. In DNA form, the CDR3 reads TGTGCCTGGAGTGTCTGGGGAGGCAATGAGCAGTTCTTC. Its translation: CAWSVWGGNEQFF. The rearrangement uses TRBV30 and TRBJ2-1; a possible D gene is TRBD2 (6 bases). The V end lost 0 bases, the J end lost 6 bases, and 9 bases lay between the germline ends. The CDR3 length is 13 residues. The V gene's germline CDR1 is GTSNPN and CDR2 SVGIG (reference sequence).

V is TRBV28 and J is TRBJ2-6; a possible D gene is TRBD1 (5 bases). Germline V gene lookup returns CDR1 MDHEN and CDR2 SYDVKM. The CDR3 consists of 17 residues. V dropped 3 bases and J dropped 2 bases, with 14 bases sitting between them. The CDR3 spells CASSLGRTPPGANVLTF. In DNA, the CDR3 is TGTGCCAGCAGTTTGGGGCGGACCCCTCCTGGGGCCAACGTCCTGACTTTC. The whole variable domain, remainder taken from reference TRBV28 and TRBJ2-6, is DVKVTQSSRYLVKRTGEKVFLECVQDMDHENMFWYRQDPGLGLRLIYFSYDVKMKEKGDIPEGYSVSREKKERFSLILESASTNQTSMYLCASSLGRTPPGANVLTFGAGSRLTVL.

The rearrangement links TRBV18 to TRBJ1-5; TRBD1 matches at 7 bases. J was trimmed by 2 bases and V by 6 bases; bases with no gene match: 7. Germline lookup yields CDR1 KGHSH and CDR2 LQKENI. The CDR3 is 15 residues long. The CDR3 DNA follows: TGTGCCAGCTCTCCAGGGGGAGGTGGCAATCAGCCCCAGCATTTT. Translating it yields CASSPGGGGNQPQHF.

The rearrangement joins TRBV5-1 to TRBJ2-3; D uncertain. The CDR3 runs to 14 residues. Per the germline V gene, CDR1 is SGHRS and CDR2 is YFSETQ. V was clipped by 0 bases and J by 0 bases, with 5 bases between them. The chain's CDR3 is CASSLAYSTDTQYF. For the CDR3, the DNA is TGCGCCAGCAGCTTGGCCTATAGCACAGATACGCAGTATTTT.

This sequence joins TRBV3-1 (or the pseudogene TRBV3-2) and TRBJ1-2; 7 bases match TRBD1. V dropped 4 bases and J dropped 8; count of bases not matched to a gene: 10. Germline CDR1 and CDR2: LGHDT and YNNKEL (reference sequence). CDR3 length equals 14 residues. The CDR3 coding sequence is TGTGCCAGCAGCCGACAGACAGGGCCTTGGGGCTACACCTTC. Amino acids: CASSRQTGPWGYTF.

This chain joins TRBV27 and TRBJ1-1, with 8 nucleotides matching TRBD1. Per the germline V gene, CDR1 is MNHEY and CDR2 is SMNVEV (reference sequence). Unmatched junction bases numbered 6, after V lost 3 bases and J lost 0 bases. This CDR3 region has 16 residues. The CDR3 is CASSFYRGYMNTEAFF. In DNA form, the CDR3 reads TGTGCCAGCAGTTTCTACAGGGGGTACATGAACACTGAAGCTTTCTTT.

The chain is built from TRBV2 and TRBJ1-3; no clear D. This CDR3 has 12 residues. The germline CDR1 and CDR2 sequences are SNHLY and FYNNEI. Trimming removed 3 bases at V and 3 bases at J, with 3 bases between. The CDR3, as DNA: TGTGCCAGCAGTGACAGTGGAAACACCATATATTTT. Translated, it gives CASSDSGNTIYF.

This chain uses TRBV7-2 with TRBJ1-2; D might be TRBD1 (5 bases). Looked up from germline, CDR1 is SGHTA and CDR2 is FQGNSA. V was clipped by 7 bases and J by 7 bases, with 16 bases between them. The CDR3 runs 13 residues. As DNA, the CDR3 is TGTGCCAGCACCACAGGCCGTTACTCTGGCTACACCTTC. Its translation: CASTTGRYSGYTF.

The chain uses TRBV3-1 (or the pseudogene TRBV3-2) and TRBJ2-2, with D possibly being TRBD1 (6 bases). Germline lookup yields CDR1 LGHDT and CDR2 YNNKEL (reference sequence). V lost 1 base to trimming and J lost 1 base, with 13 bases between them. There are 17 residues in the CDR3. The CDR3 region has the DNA TGTGCCAGCAGCCAAGGAGCGGAGACAGGGAACACCGGGGAGCTGTTTTTT. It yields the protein CASSQGAETGNTGELFF.

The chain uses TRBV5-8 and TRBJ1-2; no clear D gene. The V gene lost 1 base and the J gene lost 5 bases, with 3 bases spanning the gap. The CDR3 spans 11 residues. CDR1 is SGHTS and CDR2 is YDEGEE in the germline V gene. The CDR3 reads CASSLTYGYTF. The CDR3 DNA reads TGTGCCAGCAGCTTGACTTATGGCTACACCTTC.

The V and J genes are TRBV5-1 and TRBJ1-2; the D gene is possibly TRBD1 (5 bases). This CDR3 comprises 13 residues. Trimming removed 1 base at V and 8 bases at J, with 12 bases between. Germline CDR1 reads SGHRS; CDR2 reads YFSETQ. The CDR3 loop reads CASSLWQGGGYTF. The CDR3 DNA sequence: TGCGCCAGCAGCTTGTGGCAGGGAGGAGGCTACACCTTC.

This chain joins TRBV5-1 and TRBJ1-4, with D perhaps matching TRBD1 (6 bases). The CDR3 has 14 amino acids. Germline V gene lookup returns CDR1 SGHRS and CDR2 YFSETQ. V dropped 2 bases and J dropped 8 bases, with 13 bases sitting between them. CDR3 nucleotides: TGCGCCAGCAGCTTAAACCAGGGGTACGAAAAACTGTTTTTT. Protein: CASSLNQGYEKLFF.

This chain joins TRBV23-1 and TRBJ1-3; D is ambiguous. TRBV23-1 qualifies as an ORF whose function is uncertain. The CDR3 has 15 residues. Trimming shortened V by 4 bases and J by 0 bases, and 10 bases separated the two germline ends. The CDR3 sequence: CASSPPRISGNTIYF. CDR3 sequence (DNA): TGCGCCAGCAGTCCCCCGCGGATCTCTGGAAACACCATATATTTT.

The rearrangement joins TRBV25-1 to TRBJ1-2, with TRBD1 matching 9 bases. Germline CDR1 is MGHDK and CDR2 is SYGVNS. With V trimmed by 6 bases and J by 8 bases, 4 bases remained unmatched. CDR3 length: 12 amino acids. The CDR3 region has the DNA TGTGCCAGCAGGACAGGGGGGTCGGGCTACACCTTC. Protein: CASRTGGSGYTF.